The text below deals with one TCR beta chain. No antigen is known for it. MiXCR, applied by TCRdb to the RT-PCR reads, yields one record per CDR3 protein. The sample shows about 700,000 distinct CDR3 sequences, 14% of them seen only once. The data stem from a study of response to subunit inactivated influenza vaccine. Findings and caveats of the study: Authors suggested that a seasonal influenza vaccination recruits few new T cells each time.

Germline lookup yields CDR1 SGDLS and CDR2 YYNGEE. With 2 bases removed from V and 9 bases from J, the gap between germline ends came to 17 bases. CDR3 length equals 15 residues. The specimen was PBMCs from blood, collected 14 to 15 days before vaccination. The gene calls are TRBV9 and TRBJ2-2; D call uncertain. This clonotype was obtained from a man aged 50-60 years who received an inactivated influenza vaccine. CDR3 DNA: TGTGCCAGCAGCGTCGGGCAGTCCTCCGGGCGGGAGCTGTTTTTT. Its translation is CASSVGQSSGRELFF.